These T cell receptor beta chains were read from a single sample in a study of radiotherapy plus CTLA-4 blockade in lung cancer. Produced via immunoSEQ multiplex PCR; TCRdb's table is partial and in-frame only. The sample has about 87,000 clones, more than 85% seen once. The specimen comprised peripheral blood, sampled from a patient treated with radiotherapy plus ipilimumab. The receptor set was obtained from a human donor with non-small cell lung cancer that progressed on radiotherapy plus ipilimumab. CDR3s include the opening cysteine and the closing phenylalanine or tryptophan. Each record gives: V gene, J gene, D gene, clone size, CDR3 DNA, CDR3 protein. A D gene is named only where the DNA matches it firmly. The size of a clone is reported for some rows only, either as once, few or many, or as a class for expanded clones.

TRBV18,TRBJ1-2,-,-,TGTGCCAGCTCACCGGGTAGGTCCTATGGCTACACCTTC,CASSPGRSYGYTF
TRBV19,TRBJ2-1,TRBD2,-,TGTGCCAGTAGTATCGCCGGGAGGGCCTCTGCTTCCTACAATGAGCAGTTCTTC,CASSIAGRASASYNEQFF
TRBV5-8,TRBJ2-2,-,-,TGTGCCAGCACCAATCCCCTCTCCGGGGAGCTGTTTTTT,CASTNPLSGELFF
TRBV5-6,TRBJ2-5,TRBD2,-,TGTGCCAGCAGCTTGGAGGGTAGCGGGAGAATCTTGGAGACCCAGTACTTC,CASSLEGSGRILETQYF
TRBV6-1,TRBJ2-7,-,once,TGTGCCACCGGAGGTTTTACCTACGAGCAGTACTTC,CATGGFTYEQYF
TRBV7-2,TRBJ1-3,-,-,TGTGCCAGCAGCTTAGTCAGAAGCTCTGGAAACACCATATATTTT,CASSLVRSSGNTIYF
TRBV5-1,TRBJ1-1,-,-,TGCGCCAGCAGCAAGACAGGCCTTAACACTGAAGCTTTCTTT,CASSKTGLNTEAFF
TRBV11-3,TRBJ1-4,-,-,TGTGCCAGCAGCTTAGAGGGACTTATCACCGAAAAACTGTTTTTT,CASSLEGLITEKLFF
TRBV7-3,TRBJ2-1,TRBD2,-,TGTGCCAGCAGCTTAACCGGGACTACAAACTACAATGAGCAGTTCTTC,CASSLTGTTNYNEQFF
TRBV10-3,TRBJ1-1,TRBD1,-,TGTGCCATCAGCATTGGACAGGGAAACACTGAAGCTTTCTTT,CAISIGQGNTEAFF
TRBV27,TRBJ2-1,-,once,TGTGCCAGCAGTTTGGTACAGGACTCCTACAATGAGCAGTTCTTC,CASSLVQDSYNEQFF
TRBV9,TRBJ1-1,TRBD1,-,TGTGCCAGCAGAATCAAGGGACAGGGGATTCCTGAAGCTTTCTTT,CASRIKGQGIPEAFF
TRBV2,TRBJ1-1,TRBD1,-,TGTGCCAGCAGTGGACAGGGAATAATGGATAAAGCTTTCTTT,CASSGQGIMDKAFF
TRBV6-5,TRBJ1-3,-,few,TGTGCCTCCCTGACAAGCTTCGGGTCCACCATATATTTT,CASLTSFGSTIYF
TRBV19,TRBJ1-2,TRBD1,-,TGTGCCAGTAGTATCGGGGGACAGACCCAGTCTGGCTACACCTTC,CASSIGGQTQSGYTF
TRBV27,TRBJ2-7,-,-,TGTGCCAGCAGTATGACCCGGGACGCCTCCTACGAGCAGTACTTC,CASSMTRDASYEQYF
TRBV27,TRBJ1-2,TRBD1,-,TGTGCCAGCAGTTTTCATATAGCCGGGACAGGGGGGGACTATGGCTACACCTTC,CASSFHIAGTGGDYGYTF
TRBV6-5,TRBJ1-2,TRBD1,-,TGTGCCAGCACCGGACAGGGGTACTATGGCTACACCTTC,CASTGQGYYGYTF
TRBV28,TRBJ1-1,-,-,TGTGCCAGCAGTTACCAGACCTGGGAGGGAGCTTTCTTT,CASSYQTWEGAFF
TRBV9,TRBJ2-3,-,-,TGTGCCAGCAGAAAGGCAGGGTTCGAGTCAGATACGCAGTATTTT,CASRKAGFESDTQYF
TRBV5-6,TRBJ1-1,TRBD1,-,TGTGCCAGCAGCTTGGCCTACTCAGGGGGCACTGAAGCTTTCTTT,CASSLAYSGGTEAFF
TRBV6-5,TRBJ1-2,-,-,TGTGCCAGCAGTTCCCCCGCACAGGGCCTCTATGGCTACACCTTC,CASSSPAQGLYGYTF
TRBV6-6,TRBJ2-7,TRBD1,once,TGTGCCAGCAGTTCCGGGACAGTAGGCTACGAGCAGTACTTC,CASSSGTVGYEQYF
TRBV4-3,TRBJ1-1,-,-,TGCGCCAGCAGCCAAGGAAACCGGGGTCGGAACACTGAAGCTTTCTTT,CASSQGNRGRNTEAFF
TRBV7-9,TRBJ2-7,-,-,TGTGCCAGCAGCTTAGTAAATAGCAACGAGCAGTACTTC,CASSLVNSNEQYF
TRBV11-2,TRBJ2-3,-,-,TGTGCCAGCAGCTTATTCCCCCTGGATACGCAGTATTTT,CASSLFPLDTQYF
TRBV25-1,TRBJ1-6,TRBD1,-,TGTGCCAGCAATCCTCCGGGACAGGGGAATTCACCCCTCCACTTT,CASNPPGQGNSPLHF
TRBV5-1,TRBJ2-7,TRBD1,-,TGCGCCAGCAGTCCCCAAGGACAGGGGGTCGACGAGCAGTACTTC,CASSPQGQGVDEQYF
TRBV7-9,TRBJ1-1,-,-,TGTGCCAGCAGCTTGATGGAGAACACTGAAGCTTTCTTT,CASSLMENTEAFF
TRBV6-4,TRBJ2-1,-,-,TGTGCCAGCAGCCGGGACAACTCCTACAATGAGCAGTTCTTC,CASSRDNSYNEQFF
TRBV6-1,TRBJ1-1,-,-,TGTGCCAGCAGTCACTACTACGACAGCGCTGAAGCTTTCTTT,CASSHYYDSAEAFF
TRBV15,TRBJ2-1,-,-,TGTGCCACCAGCATATACCCAGACAATGAGCAGTTCTTC,CATSIYPDNEQFF
TRBV4-2,TRBJ2-7,TRBD2,once,TGTGCCAGCAGCCAAGATGCACTAGCGGGAGGCTTCGAGCAGTACTTC,CASSQDALAGGFEQYF
TRBV4-2,TRBJ2-2,-,-,TGTGCCAGCAGCCAAGATTGGATGAGCACCGGGGAGCTGTTTTTT,CASSQDWMSTGELFF
TRBV11-2,TRBJ1-4,TRBD1,once,TGTGCCAGCAGCTTAACCCTCTTCAGACAGGGGGTTGAAAAACTGTTTTTT,CASSLTLFRQGVEKLFF
TRBV2,TRBJ2-3,-,-,TGTGCCAGCTCCAGGGGGGGCCCAGATACGCAGTATTTT,CASSRGGPDTQYF
TRBV29-1,TRBJ2-7,TRBD1,-,TGCAGCGTCCAGGGGGCCTACGAGCAGTACTTC,CSVQGAYEQYF
TRBV18,TRBJ2-3,-,-,TGTGCCAGCTCGCAGAGTAGCGGCACAGATACGCAGTATTTT,CASSQSSGTDTQYF
TRBV5-1,TRBJ1-2,-,-,TGCGCCAGCAGCTTGGACCCGGCCTCCTATGGCTACACCTTC,CASSLDPASYGYTF
TRBV4-1,TRBJ2-1,TRBD2,-,TGCGCCAGCAGCCCCATGGGACTACTAGCGGGTGAGCAGTTCTTC,CASSPMGLLAGEQFF
TRBV10-3,TRBJ1-2,TRBD1,-,TGTGCCATCACCCGGGACAGCACCTATGGCTACACCTTC,CAITRDSTYGYTF
TRBV5-4,TRBJ2-5,-,-,TGTGCCAGCAGCTTGGGAGGACTGGGGGATGGAGAGACCCAGTACTTC,CASSLGGLGDGETQYF
TRBV19,TRBJ2-7,TRBD1,-,TGTGCCAGTAAAGGGGGCAACTCCTACGAGCAGTACTTC,CASKGGNSYEQYF
TRBV19,TRBJ2-2,TRBD2,few,TGTGCCAGTAGTCTCCAGCGGGACTGGGTGAACACCGGGGAGCTGTTTTTT,CASSLQRDWVNTGELFF
TRBV19,TRBJ2-2,TRBD2,once,TGTGCCAGTAGTAGCGGGGGGCAGGGCACCGGGGAGCTGTTTTTT,CASSSGGQGTGELFF
TRBV4-3,TRBJ2-2,-,-,TGCGCCAGCAGCCGGGGGGCCGGGGAGCTGTTTTTT,CASSRGAGELFF
TRBV10-3,TRBJ2-3,TRBD1,-,TGTGCCTCAGGGACAGGGACCCTTACAGATACGCAGTATTTT,CASGTGTLTDTQYF